A selection of T cell receptor beta chains follows, all from one sample in a study of T cells in narcolepsy. Assay used: immunoSEQ multiplex PCR; TCRdb lists only in-frame clones, some missing. The sample holds tens of thousands of clones, around 83% seen once. The source material was CD45RA- memory CD4+ T cells from PBMCs. The receptor set was obtained from a human donor with narcolepsy. CDR3s include the opening cysteine and the closing phenylalanine or tryptophan. A D gene is named only where the DNA matches it firmly. Clone sizes are given selectively: once, few, many, or a class where the clone is expanded.

d_gene: .
v_gene: TRBV11-2
j_gene: TRBJ1-1
abundance: .
CDR3aa: CASSLNRDTEAFF
CDR3nt: TGTGCCAGCAGCCTGAACAGGGACACTGAAGCTTTCTTT

d_gene: TRBD1
v_gene: TRBV6-1
j_gene: TRBJ2-5
abundance: few
CDR3aa: CASSWTGDRGETQYF
CDR3nt: TGTGCCAGCAGTTGGACAGGGGATAGGGGAGAGACCCAGTACTTC

d_gene: .
v_gene: TRBV18
j_gene: TRBJ2-6
abundance: .
CDR3aa: CASSPIEGVAGANVLTF
CDR3nt: TGTGCCAGCTCACCGATCGAGGGGGTGGCTGGGGCCAACGTCCTGACTTTC

d_gene: .
v_gene: TRBV7-2
j_gene: TRBJ1-2
abundance: .
CDR3aa: CASSLGTPGGTYGYTF
CDR3nt: TGTGCCAGCAGCTTAGGTACTCCGGGGGGAACCTATGGCTACACCTTC

d_gene: .
v_gene: TRBV6-1
j_gene: TRBJ2-6
abundance: .
CDR3aa: CASSEYGISSGANVLTF
CDR3nt: TGTGCCAGCAGTGAATATGGGATAAGCTCTGGGGCCAACGTCCTGACTTTC

d_gene: .
v_gene: TRBV6-1
j_gene: TRBJ1-5
abundance: few
CDR3aa: CASSELKGGSNQPQHF
CDR3nt: TGTGCCAGCAGTGAATTGAAAGGGGGTAGCAATCAGCCCCAGCATTTT

d_gene: TRBD2
v_gene: TRBV4-3
j_gene: TRBJ2-1
abundance: once
CDR3aa: CASSQLLAGGEQFF
CDR3nt: TGCGCCAGCAGCCAACTCCTAGCGGGGGGGGAGCAGTTCTTC

d_gene: .
v_gene: TRBV21-1
j_gene: TRBJ2-1
abundance: .
CDR3aa: CASSKVQRDRGYNEQFF
CDR3nt: TGTGCCAGCAGCAAAGTCCAACGGGACAGGGGCTACAATGAGCAGTTCTTC

d_gene: .
v_gene: TRBV7-2
j_gene: TRBJ1-4
abundance: .
CDR3aa: CASSLERREKLFF
CDR3nt: TGTGCCAGCAGCTTAGAGAGACGAGAAAAACTGTTTTTT

d_gene: .
v_gene: TRBV2
j_gene: TRBJ2-7
abundance: .
CDR3aa: CASRNLITVYEQYF
CDR3nt: TGTGCCAGCAGGAACCTCATTACCGTCTACGAGCAGTACTTC

d_gene: TRBD1
v_gene: TRBV13
j_gene: TRBJ2-7
abundance: few
CDR3aa: CASSPKVDRAEQYF
CDR3nt: TGTGCCAGCAGCCCGAAGGTGGACAGGGCCGAGCAGTACTTC

d_gene: TRBD1
v_gene: TRBV29-1
j_gene: TRBJ2-3
abundance: .
CDR3aa: CSVRQGGTDTQYF
CDR3nt: TGCAGCGTAAGACAGGGCGGCACAGATACGCAGTATTTT

d_gene: .
v_gene: TRBV11-2
j_gene: TRBJ1-5
abundance: .
CDR3aa: CASSQGGQADQPQHF
CDR3nt: TGTGCCAGCAGCCAGGGCGGCCAGGCCGATCAGCCCCAGCATTTT

d_gene: .
v_gene: TRBV6-1
j_gene: TRBJ2-3
abundance: once
CDR3aa: CASRTREITDTQYF
CDR3nt: TGTGCCAGCCGGACCAGGGAGATCACAGATACGCAGTATTTT

d_gene: .
v_gene: TRBV2
j_gene: TRBJ1-1
abundance: .
CDR3aa: CASSDLLATPEAFF
CDR3nt: TGTGCCAGCAGTGATTTGTTGGCAACCCCTGAAGCTTTCTTT

d_gene: .
v_gene: TRBV2
j_gene: TRBJ2-7
abundance: .
CDR3aa: CASRLLANTYEQYF
CDR3nt: TGTGCCAGCAGATTACTAGCAAACACCTACGAGCAGTACTTC

d_gene: .
v_gene: TRBV5-4
j_gene: TRBJ2-5
abundance: .
CDR3aa: CASSLASIGETQYF
CDR3nt: TGTGCCAGCAGCTTGGCGTCGATCGGAGAGACCCAGTACTTC

d_gene: .
v_gene: TRBV6-6
j_gene: TRBJ1-2
abundance: .
CDR3aa: CASSPGNYGYTF
CDR3nt: TGTGCCAGCAGTCCGGGGAACTATGGCTACACCTTC

d_gene: .
v_gene: TRBV18
j_gene: TRBJ1-2
abundance: .
CDR3aa: CASSPKDGVGYTF
CDR3nt: TGTGCCAGCTCCCCCAAGGATGGGGTTGGCTACACCTTC

d_gene: TRBD2
v_gene: TRBV7-3
j_gene: TRBJ2-3
abundance: .
CDR3aa: CASSLRGGASTDTQYF
CDR3nt: TGTGCCAGCAGCTTAAGGGGGGGAGCTAGCACAGATACGCAGTATTTT

d_gene: .
v_gene: TRBV5-1
j_gene: TRBJ2-3
abundance: .
CDR3aa: CASYQGVETDTQYF
CDR3nt: TGCGCCAGCTATCAAGGGGTTGAGACAGATACGCAGTATTTT

d_gene: .
v_gene: TRBV5-1
j_gene: TRBJ1-4
abundance: .
CDR3aa: CASSLATNEKLFF
CDR3nt: TGCGCCAGCAGCCTTGCAACTAATGAAAAACTGTTTTTT

d_gene: .
v_gene: TRBV6-5
j_gene: TRBJ2-7
abundance: .
CDR3aa: CASSDGPPNDEQYF
CDR3nt: TGTGCCAGCAGTGATGGCCCGCCTAACGACGAGCAGTACTTC

d_gene: TRBD2
v_gene: TRBV18
j_gene: TRBJ2-5
abundance: .
CDR3aa: CASSPPAGLEETQYF
CDR3nt: TGTGCCAGCTCACCACCAGCGGGACTCGAAGAAACCCAGTACTTC

d_gene: TRBD2
v_gene: TRBV6-1
j_gene: TRBJ2-2
abundance: .
CDR3aa: CASSETSGGTGELFF
CDR3nt: TGTGCCAGCAGCGAGACTAGCGGGGGGACCGGGGAGCTGTTTTTT

d_gene: TRBD2
v_gene: TRBV28
j_gene: TRBJ2-1
abundance: .
CDR3aa: CASRRAGEFNNEQFF
CDR3nt: TGTGCCAGCAGACGAGCGGGGGAATTCAACAATGAGCAGTTCTTC

d_gene: TRBD2
v_gene: TRBV29-1
j_gene: TRBJ2-7
abundance: .
CDR3aa: CSVGLAGGHEQYF
CDR3nt: TGCAGCGTTGGGCTAGCGGGGGGCCACGAGCAGTACTTC

d_gene: TRBD1
v_gene: TRBV10-3
j_gene: TRBJ2-7
abundance: .
CDR3aa: CAISQGQLRSEQYF
CDR3nt: TGTGCCATCAGCCAGGGACAGCTACGCTCCGAGCAGTACTTC

d_gene: TRBD2
v_gene: TRBV5-4
j_gene: TRBJ2-1
abundance: .
CDR3aa: CASSLPTSGGANEQFF
CDR3nt: TGTGCCAGCAGCTTACCAACTAGCGGGGGGGCCAATGAGCAGTTCTTC

d_gene: .
v_gene: TRBV5-1
j_gene: TRBJ2-7
abundance: .
CDR3aa: CASSPTAEGTYEQYF
CDR3nt: TGCGCCAGCAGCCCGACGGCAGAAGGGACCTACGAGCAGTACTTC

d_gene: .
v_gene: TRBV11-2
j_gene: TRBJ1-6
abundance: once
CDR3aa: CASSTSTAYNSPLHF
CDR3nt: TGTGCCAGCAGCACATCGACAGCCTATAATTCACCCCTCCACTTT

d_gene: .
v_gene: TRBV5-8
j_gene: TRBJ2-3
abundance: .
CDR3aa: CASRPAGADTQYF
CDR3nt: TGTGCCAGCCGCCCAGCCGGGGCAGATACGCAGTATTTT

d_gene: .
v_gene: TRBV6-5
j_gene: TRBJ1-1
abundance: .
CDR3aa: CASSYGSGLVHTEAFF
CDR3nt: TGTGCCAGCAGTTACGGTTCGGGGCTAGTACACACTGAAGCTTTCTTT

d_gene: .
v_gene: TRBV30
j_gene: TRBJ2-5
abundance: .
CDR3aa: CAWSPGRWGVETQYF
CDR3nt: TGTGCCTGGAGTCCCGGGCGGTGGGGGGTTGAGACCCAGTACTTC

d_gene: TRBD1
v_gene: TRBV30
j_gene: TRBJ1-4
abundance: .
CDR3aa: CAWSTGGGEKLFF
CDR3nt: TGTGCCTGGTCGACAGGGGGCGGTGAAAAACTGTTTTTT

d_gene: .
v_gene: TRBV7-2
j_gene: TRBJ1-6
abundance: .
CDR3aa: CASSLIRASNSPLHF
CDR3nt: TGTGCCAGCAGCCTAATAAGGGCCTCTAATTCACCCCTCCACTTT

d_gene: TRBD1
v_gene: TRBV7-3
j_gene: TRBJ1-1
abundance: .
CDR3aa: CASGQAVITEAFF
CDR3nt: TGTGCCAGCGGACAGGCTGTTATCACTGAAGCTTTCTTT

d_gene: .
v_gene: TRBV5-1
j_gene: TRBJ2-3
abundance: .
CDR3aa: CVSSSRYTASTDTQYF
CDR3nt: TGCGTCAGCAGCTCAAGGTATACTGCTAGCACAGATACGCAGTATTTT

d_gene: .
v_gene: TRBV7-9
j_gene: TRBJ1-4
abundance: once
CDR3aa: CASSLPGIEKLFF
CDR3nt: TGTGCCAGCAGCCTCCCGGGGATTGAAAAACTGTTTTTT